This T cell receptor (beta chain) was found in a study of regulatory T cells in long-lasting Graves disease. General study points: Gene preferences differed: TRBV28, TRBJ1-2, TRBJ2-5 in persistent cases.

For TCR beta, libraries came from iRepertoire HTBI primers and Arm-PCR of CDR3 regions. In TCRdb, the multiplex PCR reads were re-called with MiXCR into one record per CDR3 protein. The repertoire holds some 330,000 distinct CDR3 sequences, with 10% to 15% as singletons. V was trimmed by 4 bases and J by 3 bases, leaving 9 bases between them. The germline CDR1 and CDR2 sequences are MDHEN and SYDVKM. The CDR3 is 13 residues long. Regarding time point: newly diagnosed GD, antithyroid drugs for less than 3 months. Scientists built the TCR library using RNA that was extracted from PBMCs. Per American Thyroid Association guidelines, Graves' disease was diagnosed. Recruitment took place at an endocrinology department in Xi'an, China. This clonotype was counted between two and nine times. The target antigen is unknown. The data were also submitted as part of a second study, on T cells in Graves' hyperthyroidism and ophthalmopathy.

The sample was peripheral blood mononuclear cells (PBMCs), taken at new diagnosis, from a patient treated with antithyroid drugs. The TCR originated in a woman between 18 and 29 years old with Graves disease. The gene calls are TRBV28 and TRBJ1-2, with D maybe TRBD1 (6 bases). The CDR3 DNA sequence: TGTGCCAGCAGTTCTGGACAGCACTATGGCTACACCTTC. Its translation: CASSSGQHYGYTF.